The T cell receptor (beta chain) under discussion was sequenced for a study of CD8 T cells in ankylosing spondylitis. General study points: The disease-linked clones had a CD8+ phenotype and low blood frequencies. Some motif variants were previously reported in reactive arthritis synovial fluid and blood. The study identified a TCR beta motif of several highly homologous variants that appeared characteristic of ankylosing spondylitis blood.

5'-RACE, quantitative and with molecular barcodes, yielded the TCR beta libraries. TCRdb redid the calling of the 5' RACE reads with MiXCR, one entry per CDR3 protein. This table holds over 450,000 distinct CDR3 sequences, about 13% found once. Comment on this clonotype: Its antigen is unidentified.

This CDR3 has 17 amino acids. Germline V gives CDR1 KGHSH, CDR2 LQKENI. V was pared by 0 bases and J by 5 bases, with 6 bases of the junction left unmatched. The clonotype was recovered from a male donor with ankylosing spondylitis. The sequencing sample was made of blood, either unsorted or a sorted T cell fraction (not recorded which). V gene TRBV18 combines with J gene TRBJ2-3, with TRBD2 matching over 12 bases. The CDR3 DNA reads TGTGCCAGCTCACCACCCCTAGCGGGAGGGCCGGGAGATACGCAGTATTTT. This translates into CASSPPLAGGPGDTQYF.